The present entry profiles one T cell receptor (beta chain) with its context. Its antigen is currently unknown. This entry belongs to a study of T cell responses to AZD1222 COVID-19 vaccine. Background on the study: Second doses that came at about 4 or about 12 weeks were put together. Study findings and constraints: CD4 TCRs covered the whole spike, strongest at regions 160-218 and 743-854. Recipients of AZD1222 seropositive at baseline numbered only five or six.

The V gene lost 5 bases and the J gene lost 12 bases, with 20 bases spanning the gap. CDR1 and CDR2 from the germline V gene are SQVTM and ANQGSEA. This CDR3 has 13 amino acids. Measured with immunoSEQ multiplex PCR; TCRdb has only the in-frame clones, and not every one. This table holds about 150,000 clones, about 90% found once. The genes are TRBV29-1 and TRBJ2-1; the D gene is possibly TRBD2 (7 bases). The source material was peripheral blood, sampled on day 0 of AZD1222 vaccination. The source of this sequence is an adult in good health. The chain's CDR3 is CSVYPGLRGGQFF. The CDR3 DNA sequence: TGCAGCGTTTATCCCGGACTAAGGGGGGGGCAGTTCTTC.